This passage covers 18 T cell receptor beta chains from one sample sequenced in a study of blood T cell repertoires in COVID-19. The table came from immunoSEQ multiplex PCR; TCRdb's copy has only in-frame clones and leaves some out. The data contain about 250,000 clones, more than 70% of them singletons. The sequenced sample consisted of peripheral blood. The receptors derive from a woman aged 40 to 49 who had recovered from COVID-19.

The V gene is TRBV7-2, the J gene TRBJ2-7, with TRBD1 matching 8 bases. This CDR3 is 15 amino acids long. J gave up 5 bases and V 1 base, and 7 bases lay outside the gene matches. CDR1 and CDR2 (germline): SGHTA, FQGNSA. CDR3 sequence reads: CASSLVRQGYHEQYF. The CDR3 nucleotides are TGTGCCAGCAGCTTAGTAAGACAGGGGTATCACGAGCAGTACTTC.

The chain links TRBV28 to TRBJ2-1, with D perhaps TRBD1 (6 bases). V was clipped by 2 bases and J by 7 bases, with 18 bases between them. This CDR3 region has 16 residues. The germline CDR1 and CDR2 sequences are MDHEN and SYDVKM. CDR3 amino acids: CASSLIQGLGRNEQFF. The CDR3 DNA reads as TGTGCCAGCAGTTTAATACAGGGTTTGGGCCGAAATGAGCAGTTCTTC.

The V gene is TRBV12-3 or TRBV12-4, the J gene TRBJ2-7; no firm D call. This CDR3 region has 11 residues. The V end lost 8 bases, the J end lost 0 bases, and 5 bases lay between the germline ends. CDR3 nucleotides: TGTGCCAGCTCGAGCTCCTACGAGCAGTACTTC. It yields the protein CASSSSYEQYF.

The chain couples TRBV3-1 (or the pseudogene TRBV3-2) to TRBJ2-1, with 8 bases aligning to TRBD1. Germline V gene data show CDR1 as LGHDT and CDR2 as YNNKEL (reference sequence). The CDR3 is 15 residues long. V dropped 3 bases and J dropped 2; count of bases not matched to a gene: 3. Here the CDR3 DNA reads TGTGCCAGCAGCCACGACAGGGGCGCCTACAATGAGCAGTTCTTC. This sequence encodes CASSHDRGAYNEQFF.

CDR3 sequence: CASSLWASGGGTDTQYF. Here the CDR3 DNA reads TGTGCCAGCAGTTTATGGGCTAGCGGGGGTGGCACAGATACGCAGTATTTT. The genes are TRBV28 and TRBJ2-3; 10 bases are shared with TRBD2. Germline CDR1 and CDR2: MDHEN and SYDVKM. The junction had 4 bases not matched to a gene; V was cut back by 0 bases and J by 1 base. The CDR3 is made up of 17 amino acids.

Written as DNA, the CDR3 is TGCGCCAGCAGCCAAAAGGGAAGGAGCGGGAGAATCCTTAGCACAGATACGCAGTATTTT. Translation: CASSQKGRSGRILSTDTQYF. The chain carries TRBV4-3 and TRBJ2-3, with TRBD2 matching over 8 bases. From germline, CDR1 is LGHNA and CDR2 YSLEER. The CDR3 has 20 amino acids. The V and J ends lost 2 bases and 0 bases, in that order; junction bases with no gene match: 16.

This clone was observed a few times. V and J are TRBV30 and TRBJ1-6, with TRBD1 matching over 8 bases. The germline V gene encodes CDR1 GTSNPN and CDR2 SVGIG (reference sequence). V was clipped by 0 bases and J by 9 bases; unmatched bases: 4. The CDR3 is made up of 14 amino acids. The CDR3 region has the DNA TGTGCCTGGAGTGTAGGACAGGGCGGTTCACCCCTCCACTTT. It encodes CAWSVGQGGSPLHF.

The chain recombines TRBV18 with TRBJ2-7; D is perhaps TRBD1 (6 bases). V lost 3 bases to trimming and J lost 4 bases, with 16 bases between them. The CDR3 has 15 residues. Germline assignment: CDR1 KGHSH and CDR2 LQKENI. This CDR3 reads CASSPGKDRRYEQYF. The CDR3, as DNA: TGTGCCAGCTCACCTGGTAAGGACAGACGATACGAGCAGTACTTC.

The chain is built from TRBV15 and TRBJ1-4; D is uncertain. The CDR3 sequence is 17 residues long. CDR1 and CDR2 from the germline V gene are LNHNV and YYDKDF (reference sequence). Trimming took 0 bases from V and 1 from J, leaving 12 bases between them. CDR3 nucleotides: TGTGCCACCAGCAGAGATCCCAGTTTAAGAACTAATGAAAAACTGTTTTTT. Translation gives CATSRDPSLRTNEKLFF.

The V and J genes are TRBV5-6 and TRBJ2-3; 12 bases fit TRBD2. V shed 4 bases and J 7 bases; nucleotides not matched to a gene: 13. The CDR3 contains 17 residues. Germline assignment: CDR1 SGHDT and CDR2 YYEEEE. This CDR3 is CASSPLLTSGGLNTQYF. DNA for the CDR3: TGTGCCAGCAGCCCGCTACTGACTAGCGGGGGCCTGAATACGCAGTATTTT.

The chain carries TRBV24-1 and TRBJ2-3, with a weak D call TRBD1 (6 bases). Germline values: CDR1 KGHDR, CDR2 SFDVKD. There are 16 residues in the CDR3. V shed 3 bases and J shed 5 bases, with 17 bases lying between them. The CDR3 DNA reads TGTGCCACCAGTGATCCCCTTTCTAAAGGGGGAGATACGCAGTATTTT. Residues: CATSDPLSKGGDTQYF.

The CDR3 nucleotides are TGTGCCTGGAGTAGGCAGGGGGTTGAAGCTTTCTTT. Its translation is CAWSRQGVEAFF. This rearrangement joins TRBV30 to TRBJ1-1, with 7 bases matching TRBD1. Germline V gene lookup returns CDR1 GTSNPN and CDR2 SVGIG (reference sequence). The CDR3 spans 12 residues. V was clipped by 2 bases and J by 7 bases; unmatched bases: 4.

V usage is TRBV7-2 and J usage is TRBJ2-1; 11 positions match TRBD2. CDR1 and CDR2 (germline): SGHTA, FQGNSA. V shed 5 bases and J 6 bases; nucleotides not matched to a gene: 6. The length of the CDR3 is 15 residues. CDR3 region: CASSTTSGRFNEQFF. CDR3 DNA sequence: TGTGCCAGCAGCACAACTAGCGGGAGATTCAATGAGCAGTTCTTC.

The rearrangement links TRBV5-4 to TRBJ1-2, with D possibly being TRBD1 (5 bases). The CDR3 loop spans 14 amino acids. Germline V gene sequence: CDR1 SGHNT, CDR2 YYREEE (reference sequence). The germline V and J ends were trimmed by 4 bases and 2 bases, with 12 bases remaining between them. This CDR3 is CASSPGGANYGYTF. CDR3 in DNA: TGTGCCAGCAGCCCGGGAGGGGCGAACTATGGCTACACCTTC.

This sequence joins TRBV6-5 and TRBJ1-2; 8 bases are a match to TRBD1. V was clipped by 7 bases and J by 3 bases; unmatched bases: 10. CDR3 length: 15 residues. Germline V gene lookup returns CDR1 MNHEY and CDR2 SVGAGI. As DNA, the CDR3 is TGTGCCAGCACCCGAAACAGGGGGGCGGACTATGGCTACACCTTC. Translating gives CASTRNRGADYGYTF.

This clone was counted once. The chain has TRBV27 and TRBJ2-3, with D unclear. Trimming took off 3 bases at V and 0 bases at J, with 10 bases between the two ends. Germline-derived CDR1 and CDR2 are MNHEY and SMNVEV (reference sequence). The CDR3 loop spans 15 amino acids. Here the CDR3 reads CASSLVGVSTDTQYF. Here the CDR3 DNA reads TGTGCCAGCAGTTTGGTCGGAGTCAGCACAGATACGCAGTATTTT.

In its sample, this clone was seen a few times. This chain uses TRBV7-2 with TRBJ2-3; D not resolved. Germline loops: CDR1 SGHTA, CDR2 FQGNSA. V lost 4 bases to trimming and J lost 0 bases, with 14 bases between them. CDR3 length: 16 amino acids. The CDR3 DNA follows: TGTGCCAGCAGCTCCTTCCCGCGCGGTAGCACAGATACGCAGTATTTT. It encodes CASSSFPRGSTDTQYF.

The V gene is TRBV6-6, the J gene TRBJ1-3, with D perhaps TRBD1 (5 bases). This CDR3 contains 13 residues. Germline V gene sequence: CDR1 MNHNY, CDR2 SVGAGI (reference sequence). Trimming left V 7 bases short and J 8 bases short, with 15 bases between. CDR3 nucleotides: TGTGCCAGCACCGGAAGCCAGGGTTACACCATATATTTT. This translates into CASTGSQGYTIYF.